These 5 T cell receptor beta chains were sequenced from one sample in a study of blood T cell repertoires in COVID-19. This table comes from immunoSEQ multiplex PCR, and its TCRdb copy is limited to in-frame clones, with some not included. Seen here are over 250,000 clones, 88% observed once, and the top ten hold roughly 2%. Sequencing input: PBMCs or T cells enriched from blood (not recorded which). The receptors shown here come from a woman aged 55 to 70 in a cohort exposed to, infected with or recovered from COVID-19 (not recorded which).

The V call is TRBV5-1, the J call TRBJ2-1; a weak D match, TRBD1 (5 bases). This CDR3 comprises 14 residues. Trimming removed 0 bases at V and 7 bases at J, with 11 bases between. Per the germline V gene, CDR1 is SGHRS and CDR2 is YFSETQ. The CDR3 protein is CASSLGQRRNEQFF. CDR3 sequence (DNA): TGCGCCAGCAGCTTGGGACAGAGACGGAATGAGCAGTTCTTC.

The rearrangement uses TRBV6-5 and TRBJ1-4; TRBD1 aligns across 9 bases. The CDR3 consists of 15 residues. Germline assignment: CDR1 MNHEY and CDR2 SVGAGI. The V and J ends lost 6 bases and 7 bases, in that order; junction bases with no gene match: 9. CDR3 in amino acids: CASSDRGLGPEKLFF. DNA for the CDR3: TGTGCCAGCAGCGACAGGGGGTTAGGCCCTGAAAAACTGTTTTTT.

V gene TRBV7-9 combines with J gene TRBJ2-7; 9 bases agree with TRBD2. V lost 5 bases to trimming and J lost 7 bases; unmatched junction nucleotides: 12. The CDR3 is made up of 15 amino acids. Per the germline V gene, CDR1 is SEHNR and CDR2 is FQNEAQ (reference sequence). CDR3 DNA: TGTGCCAGCAGCGCTTGGACTAGCGATGGGCGGGAGCAGTACTTC. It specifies CASSAWTSDGREQYF.

CDR3 amino acids: CASSQYTTNYGYTF. The CDR3 bases are TGTGCCAGCAGCCAATATACAACTAACTATGGCTACACCTTC. The V gene is TRBV4-2, the J gene TRBJ1-2; D gene unclear. The CDR3 covers 14 residues. Trimming took off 2 bases at V and 0 bases at J, with 7 bases between the two ends. Germline CDR1 is LGHNA and CDR2 is YNFKEQ.

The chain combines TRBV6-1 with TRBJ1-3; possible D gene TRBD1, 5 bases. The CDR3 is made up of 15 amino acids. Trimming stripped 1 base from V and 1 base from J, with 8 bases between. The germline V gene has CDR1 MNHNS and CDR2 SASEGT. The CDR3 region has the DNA TGTGCCAGCAGTGAAGGTTCAGGGTCTGGAAACACCATATATTTT. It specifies CASSEGSGSGNTIYF.